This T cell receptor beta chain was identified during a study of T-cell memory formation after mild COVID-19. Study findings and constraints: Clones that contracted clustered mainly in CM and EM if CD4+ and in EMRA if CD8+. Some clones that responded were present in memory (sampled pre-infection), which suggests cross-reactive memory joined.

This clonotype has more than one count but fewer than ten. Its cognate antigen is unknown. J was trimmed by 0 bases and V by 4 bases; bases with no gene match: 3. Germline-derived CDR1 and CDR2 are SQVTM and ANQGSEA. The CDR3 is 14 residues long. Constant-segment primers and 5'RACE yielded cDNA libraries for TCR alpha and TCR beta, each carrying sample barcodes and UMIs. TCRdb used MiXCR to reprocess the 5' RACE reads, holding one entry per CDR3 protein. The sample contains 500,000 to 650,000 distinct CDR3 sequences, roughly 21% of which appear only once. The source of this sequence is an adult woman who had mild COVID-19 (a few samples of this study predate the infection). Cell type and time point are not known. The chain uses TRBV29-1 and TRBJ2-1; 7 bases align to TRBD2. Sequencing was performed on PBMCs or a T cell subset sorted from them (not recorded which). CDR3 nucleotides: TGCAGCGTTGGGGGACTACTCTCCTACAATGAGCAGTTCTTC. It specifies CSVGGLLSYNEQFF.